These 5 T cell receptor beta chains came from one sample sequenced in a study of T cell responses to AZD1222 COVID-19 vaccine. The data were produced by immunoSEQ multiplex PCR, yet TCRdb's version contains in-frame clones alone and is incomplete. This table holds roughly 200,000 clones, 80% to 90% found once. The material was peripheral blood, obtained on day 0 of AZD1222 vaccination. The receptors were gathered from an adult in good health.

The chain combines TRBV21-1 with TRBJ1-5. TRBV21-1 is a pseudogene. CDR3 length: 17 residues. CDR3 amino acids: CASSKALVGSSNQPQHF. In DNA form, the CDR3 reads TGTGCCAGCAGCAAAGCGCTTGTGGGTTCTAGCAATCAGCCCCAGCATTTT.

CDR3 nucleotide sequence: TGTGCCAGCAGCTTGGTGTTCGGGGCTTCCTACAATGAGCAGTTCTTC. Encoded protein: CASSLVFGASYNEQFF. The rearrangement joins TRBV28 to TRBJ2-1; D may correspond to TRBD1 or TRBD2 (5 bases each). CDR1 MDHEN and CDR2 SYDVKM come from the germline V gene. The CDR3 runs to 16 residues. Trimming shortened V by 6 bases and J by 1 base, and 16 bases separated the two germline ends.

The chain combines TRBV19 with TRBJ2-7, with D hard to call. V was clipped by 4 bases and J by 2 bases, with 6 bases between them. This CDR3 region has 12 residues. Germline V lookup: CDR1 LNHDA, CDR2 SQIVND (reference sequence). CDR3 in DNA: TGTGCCAGTAGTACACCAACCTACGAGCAGTACTTC. This gives the protein CASSTPTYEQYF.

This chain connects TRBV10-3 to TRBJ2-5; TRBD2 aligns across 14 bases. CDR1 and CDR2 (germline): ENHRY, SYGVKD. The CDR3 runs 16 residues. The J segment lost 3 bases and the V segment lost 11 bases, leaving 11 bases of the junction unmatched. The CDR3 loop is CASSPRLAGGKETQYF. The DNA of the CDR3 is TGTGCCTCAAGCCCCCGACTAGCGGGGGGGAAAGAGACCCAGTACTTC.

J is TRBJ2-3 and V is TRBV19; D perhaps matches TRBD1 (5 bases). CDR1 and CDR2 (germline): LNHDA, SQIVND (reference sequence). V gave up 4 bases and J gave up 0 bases, with 14 bases separating them. The CDR3 is made up of 16 amino acids. The CDR3 reads CASSRGKSSSTDTQYF. CDR3 nucleotides: TGTGCCAGTAGTAGGGGCAAAAGCTCTAGCACAGATACGCAGTATTTT.